The clone carrying this TCR beta chain is judged medium-sized. TCRdb re-analysed the multiplex PCR reads in MiXCR, keeping a single row per CDR3 protein. The repertoire holds about 32,000 distinct CDR3 sequences, with around a third as singletons. This specimen comes from a study of breast tumors, draining lymph nodes, adjacent tissues. The V end lost 3 bases, the J end lost 2 bases, and 11 bases lay between the germline ends. In germline, CDR1 is DFQATT, CDR2 SNEGSKA (reference sequence). The CDR3 totals 13 residues. The specimen was breast tumor tissue. V usage is TRBV20-1 and J usage is TRBJ2-7; perhaps D is TRBD1 or TRBD2 (5 bases each). This clonotype was sampled from a female donor with breast cancer. Some clones in this sample may be carry-over from other donors' samples. This CDR3 reads CSASRQTTYEQYF. For the CDR3, the DNA is TGCAGTGCTAGCCGACAGACTACCTACGAGCAGTACTTC.